This TCR beta chain emerged from a study of a mutant IDH1 vaccine in newly diagnosed glioma. About this clone itself: The antigen is not known.

The protocol was immunoSEQ multiplex PCR, while the TCRdb copy is restricted to in-frame clones and leaves out a portion. The data hold tens of thousands of clones, with roughly nine tenths observed a single time. Sample time point: week 47, end of study. Doses comprised 300 ug of mutant IDH1 20-mer peptide each, plus topical imiquimod. This CDR3 has 15 amino acids. From germline, CDR1 is MDHEN and CDR2 SYDVKM. Trimming took 4 bases from V and 3 from J; bases not matched to a gene: 5. The chain couples TRBV28 to TRBJ2-2; the match to TRBD1 covers 7 bases. The origin of this receptor is a man aged 40-49 years with glioma. This specimen consisted of PBMCs, obtained from a glioma patient whose treatment included an IDH1 peptide vaccine. In nucleotides, the CDR3 is TGTGCCAGCAGTTCCGGGACAGCCTACACCGGGGAGCTGTTTTTT. As protein: CASSSGTAYTGELFF.